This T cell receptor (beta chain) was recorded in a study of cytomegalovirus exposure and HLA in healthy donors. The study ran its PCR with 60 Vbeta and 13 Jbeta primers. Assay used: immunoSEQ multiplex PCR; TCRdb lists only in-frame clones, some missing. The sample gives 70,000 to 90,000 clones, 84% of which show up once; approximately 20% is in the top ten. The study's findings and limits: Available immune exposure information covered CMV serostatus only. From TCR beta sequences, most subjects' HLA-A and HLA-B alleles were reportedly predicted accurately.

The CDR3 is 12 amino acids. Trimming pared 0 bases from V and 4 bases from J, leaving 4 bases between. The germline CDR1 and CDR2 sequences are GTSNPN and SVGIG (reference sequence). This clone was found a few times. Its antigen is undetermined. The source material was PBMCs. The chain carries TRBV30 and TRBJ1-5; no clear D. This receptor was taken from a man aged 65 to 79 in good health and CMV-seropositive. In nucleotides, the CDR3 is TGTGCCTGGAGTGTAGAGAATCAGCCCCAGCATTTT. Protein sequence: CAWSVENQPQHF.